A selection of T cell receptor beta chains follows, all from one sample in a study of T-cell reconstitution after alpha-beta-depleted transplantation in children. TCRdb recomputed calls from the PCR reads with MiXCR, one row per CDR3 protein. The sample shows approximately 97,000 distinct CDR3 sequences, 6% to 9% of them seen only once. This specimen was PBMCs, taken before TCRalphabeta/CD19-depleted stem cell transplant. These receptors were taken from a boy under 10 years old with acute lymphoblastic leukemia, due to receive a stem cell transplant. Each CDR3 is given with its conserved first and last residue. Fields, in order: CDR3 DNA, CDR3 protein, D gene, clone size, V gene, J gene. The D gene is left open where the match is weak. Where a row states a size, it is once, few, many or the class of an expanded clone; other rows omit it.

cdr3_nt: TGTGCCAGCAGCTTGTTATTAGGGGGCAGGGGCACAGATACGCAGTATTTT
cdr3_aa: CASSLLLGGRGTDTQYF
d_call: TRBD1
clone_size: few
v_call: TRBV7-2
j_call: TRBJ2-3

cdr3_nt: TGTGCCAGCAGCGTAGAAAGGGGCGGGGAGCTGTTTTTT
cdr3_aa: CASSVERGGELFF
d_call: NA
clone_size: many
v_call: TRBV9
j_call: TRBJ2-2

cdr3_nt: TGTTCCAGCAGTTTAGGACAGGGGAACTATGGCTACACCTTC
cdr3_aa: CSSSLGQGNYGYTF
d_call: TRBD1
clone_size: NA
v_call: TRBV12-3/TRBV12-4
j_call: TRBJ1-2

cdr3_nt: TGTGCCACCAGCAGAGACCCCAGCCTGAACACTGAAGCTTTCTTT
cdr3_aa: CATSRDPSLNTEAFF
d_call: NA
clone_size: NA
v_call: TRBV15
j_call: TRBJ1-1

cdr3_nt: TGTGCCAGCAGCCGACAGGGGGCCTACAATGAGCAGTTCTTC
cdr3_aa: CASSRQGAYNEQFF
d_call: TRBD1
clone_size: medium-sized
v_call: TRBV7-3
j_call: TRBJ2-1

cdr3_nt: TGTGCCAGCAGTGAGTCTAGCGGGGTCATCGGCCGCCATACGCAGTATTTT
cdr3_aa: CASSESSGVIGRHTQYF
d_call: TRBD2
clone_size: few
v_call: TRBV2
j_call: TRBJ2-3

cdr3_nt: TGTGCCAGCAGTTTCAAGGATGGCTACACCTTC
cdr3_aa: CASSFKDGYTF
d_call: NA
clone_size: many
v_call: TRBV28
j_call: TRBJ1-2

cdr3_nt: TGTGCCAGCAGCCGTAGGGCTGGTCAGCCCCAGCATTTT
cdr3_aa: CASSRRAGQPQHF
d_call: NA
clone_size: many
v_call: TRBV7-6
j_call: TRBJ1-5

cdr3_nt: TGTGCCAGCAGCTTAGGTAGCACGGGGGGCCAAGAGACCCAGTACTTC
cdr3_aa: CASSLGSTGGQETQYF
d_call: TRBD2
clone_size: few
v_call: TRBV7-2
j_call: TRBJ2-5

cdr3_nt: TGTGCCAGCAGTTTAGTGACTATAAGCACAGATACGCAGTATTTT
cdr3_aa: CASSLVTISTDTQYF
d_call: NA
clone_size: NA
v_call: TRBV12-3/TRBV12-4
j_call: TRBJ2-3

cdr3_nt: TGCGCCAGCAGCTTGGTCGACAATGAGCAGTTCTTC
cdr3_aa: CASSLVDNEQFF
d_call: NA
clone_size: few
v_call: TRBV5-1
j_call: TRBJ2-1

cdr3_nt: TGTGCCAGCAGTTTGGTTCGGAGGCCCGGGGAGCTGTTTTTT
cdr3_aa: CASSLVRRPGELFF
d_call: NA
clone_size: many
v_call: TRBV12-3/TRBV12-4
j_call: TRBJ2-2

cdr3_nt: TGTGCCAGCAGCTTAGCGAGTGAGGCGAGAAGCTCCTACAATGAGCAGTTCTTC
cdr3_aa: CASSLASEARSSYNEQFF
d_call: NA
clone_size: NA
v_call: TRBV11-1
j_call: TRBJ2-1

cdr3_nt: TGCAGTGCTAGAGTAGCGGGGGTTTACAATGAGCAGTTCTTC
cdr3_aa: CSARVAGVYNEQFF
d_call: TRBD2
clone_size: many
v_call: TRBV20-1
j_call: TRBJ2-1

cdr3_nt: TGCGCCAGCAGCCGAGGGGGTATAGTCCCCCTCTCTGCCTATGGCTACACCTTC
cdr3_aa: CASSRGGIVPLSAYGYTF
d_call: NA
clone_size: few
v_call: TRBV4-1
j_call: TRBJ1-2

cdr3_nt: TGTGCCAGCAGCGTTGGCCCCGGGGGACAGGGGGCGAGTTATAGGTCTGAAAAACTGTTTTTT
cdr3_aa: CASSVGPGGQGASYRSEKLFF
d_call: TRBD1
clone_size: NA
v_call: TRBV9
j_call: TRBJ1-4

cdr3_nt: TGTGCCAGCAGCTTTCTGGCCACCGGGGGCAATCAGCCCCAGCATTTT
cdr3_aa: CASSFLATGGNQPQHF
d_call: NA
clone_size: few
v_call: TRBV5-5
j_call: TRBJ1-5

cdr3_nt: TGTGCCAGCAGCTTGAAATTGAACTACGAGCAGTACTTC
cdr3_aa: CASSLKLNYEQYF
d_call: NA
clone_size: few
v_call: TRBV7-2
j_call: TRBJ2-7

cdr3_nt: TGTGCCAGCAGTATCCAGGGGACAGATACGCAGTATTTT
cdr3_aa: CASSIQGTDTQYF
d_call: NA
clone_size: NA
v_call: TRBV6-1
j_call: TRBJ2-3

cdr3_nt: TGTGCCAGCAGTTACCGGGACATGGGGGAGACCCAGTACTTC
cdr3_aa: CASSYRDMGETQYF
d_call: NA
clone_size: many
v_call: TRBV12-3/TRBV12-4
j_call: TRBJ2-5

cdr3_nt: TGTGCCAGCAGCTACCAGGGCTATGAGCAGTTCTTC
cdr3_aa: CASSYQGYEQFF
d_call: NA
clone_size: NA
v_call: TRBV5-6
j_call: TRBJ2-1

cdr3_nt: TGTGCCAGCAGCTTGTCAGGGGGATCTCTTAACTATGGCTACACCTTC
cdr3_aa: CASSLSGGSLNYGYTF
d_call: TRBD1
clone_size: NA
v_call: TRBV7-2
j_call: TRBJ1-2

cdr3_nt: TGTGCCAGCAGCCAAGGGACTAGCGGGGGGGTGTACGAGCAGTACTTC
cdr3_aa: CASSQGTSGGVYEQYF
d_call: TRBD2
clone_size: many
v_call: TRBV4-2
j_call: TRBJ2-7

cdr3_nt: TGTGCCAGCAGTCTAGAATGGGGTCGGACCCAGTACTTC
cdr3_aa: CASSLEWGRTQYF
d_call: NA
clone_size: many
v_call: TRBV27
j_call: TRBJ2-5

cdr3_nt: TGTGCCAGCAGCCCAGACAGGGGTCCCACTGAAGCTTTCTTT
cdr3_aa: CASSPDRGPTEAFF
d_call: TRBD1
clone_size: NA
v_call: TRBV9
j_call: TRBJ1-1

cdr3_nt: TGTGCCAGCAGCTTAGGGGGATACGGCCAGCCCCAGCATTTT
cdr3_aa: CASSLGGYGQPQHF
d_call: NA
clone_size: NA
v_call: TRBV7-2
j_call: TRBJ1-5

cdr3_nt: TGTGCCAGCAGCGACCACGGCGCTAGCGGGGGGGCAGATACGCAGTATTTT
cdr3_aa: CASSDHGASGGADTQYF
d_call: TRBD2
clone_size: many
v_call: TRBV5-6
j_call: TRBJ2-3

cdr3_nt: TGTGCCACCAGGTCTTCTAGGGGGCGCGACACCGGGGAGCTGTTTTTT
cdr3_aa: CATRSSRGRDTGELFF
d_call: TRBD1
clone_size: few
v_call: TRBV24-1
j_call: TRBJ2-2

cdr3_nt: TGTGCCATGGGCCCCGGGCGGCTCTGGGGCGGAAACACCATATATTTT
cdr3_aa: CAMGPGRLWGGNTIYF
d_call: NA
clone_size: NA
v_call: TRBV5-3
j_call: TRBJ1-3

cdr3_nt: TGTGCCAGCAGTCCGTTGACAGTCTCCTACGAGCAGTACTTC
cdr3_aa: CASSPLTVSYEQYF
d_call: NA
clone_size: many
v_call: TRBV28
j_call: TRBJ2-7

cdr3_nt: TGCAGTGCTAGAATCCCAGGGAGGCATCAGCCCCAGCATTTT
cdr3_aa: CSARIPGRHQPQHF
d_call: NA
clone_size: many
v_call: TRBV20-1
j_call: TRBJ1-5

cdr3_nt: TGCGCCAGCAGCCACGGGGGGGGAGGGGATGAAGCTTTCTTT
cdr3_aa: CASSHGGGGDEAFF
d_call: NA
clone_size: NA
v_call: TRBV5-1
j_call: TRBJ1-1

cdr3_nt: TGTGCCAGCAGTCTAACGTACCAAGAGACCCAGTACTTC
cdr3_aa: CASSLTYQETQYF
d_call: NA
clone_size: many
v_call: TRBV12-3/TRBV12-4
j_call: TRBJ2-5

cdr3_nt: TGTGCCACCAGTGAGGGGGAAACGCATCAGCCCCAGCATTTT
cdr3_aa: CATSEGETHQPQHF
d_call: NA
clone_size: NA
v_call: TRBV24-1
j_call: TRBJ1-5

cdr3_nt: TGCGCCAGCAGCTTGGTCCGGACTGGGCAGGGGGCTGCAGATACGCAGTATTTT
cdr3_aa: CASSLVRTGQGAADTQYF
d_call: TRBD1
clone_size: many
v_call: TRBV5-1
j_call: TRBJ2-3